The rows below give T cell receptor beta chains drawn from one sample of a study of blood T cell repertoires in COVID-19. The protocol was immunoSEQ multiplex PCR, while the TCRdb copy is restricted to in-frame clones and leaves out a portion. Altogether over 200,000 clones are present, under 90% being singletons, with the ten largest covering less than 2%. The sequencing sample was made of PBMCs or T cells enriched from blood (not recorded which). These receptors were collected from a man aged 55-75 years who had recovered from COVID-19. Each CDR3 is given with its conserved first and last residue. A D gene is named only where the DNA matches it firmly. For some rows the clone size is stated as once, few or many, or as a class when expanded; others skip it.

>TRBJ2-7|15|TRBV6-1|.|TRBD1
TGTGCCAGCAGTGACCGGACAGGGGGAATCTACGAGCAGTACTTC
CASSDRTGGIYEQYF
>TRBJ2-5|15|TRBV7-3|.|TRBD2
TGTGCCAGCAGCCTAATAGCGGGGGCCCAAGAGACCCAGTACTTC
CASSLIAGAQETQYF
>TRBJ1-5|16|TRBV7-9|.|TRBD1
TGTGCCAGCAGCTTAGCGGGGACAGGGGGCAATCAGCCCCAGCATTTT
CASSLAGTGGNQPQHF
>TRBJ2-1|16|TRBV13|.|.
TGTGCCAGCAGCCCAAACCTTGGGCACATGTACAATGAGCAGTTCTTC
CASSPNLGHMYNEQFF
>TRBJ1-5|13|TRBV6-1|.|.
TGTGCCAGCAGTGAAGCCGGGGTCCAGCCCCAGCATTTT
CASSEAGVQPQHF
>TRBJ1-5|13|TRBV6-5|.|TRBD1
TGTGCCAGCACCGGACAGGGCTGGCAGCCCCAGCATTTT
CASTGQGWQPQHF
>TRBJ2-5|15|TRBV11-3|.|TRBD2
TGTGCCAGCAGCCCGTCGACTAGCGGGCTGGAGACCCAGTACTTC
CASSPSTSGLETQYF
>TRBJ2-1|13|TRBV25-1|.|TRBD2
TGTGCCAGCGGTAAGAGCGGGGGGAATGAGCAGTTCTTC
CASGKSGGNEQFF
>TRBJ1-4|14|TRBV4-2|.|.
TGTGCCACCCGTAGCGGCAGGGATTACGAAAAACTGTTTTTT
CATRSGRDYEKLFF
>TRBJ1-3|16|TRBV11-3|.|.
TGTGCCAGCAGCCCCCAGGGAATGGAATCCGGAAACACCATATATTTT
CASSPQGMESGNTIYF
>TRBJ1-2|15|TRBV9|few|TRBD1
TGTGCCAGCAGCGCAATAACAGGGGGCGGCTATGGCTACACCTTC
CASSAITGGGYGYTF
>TRBJ1-1|15|TRBV6-5|.|.
TGTGCCAGCAGTTTCACGACGGACAGAGTCACTGAAGCTTTCTTT
CASSFTTDRVTEAFF
>TRBJ1-4|15|TRBV9|.|TRBD1
TGTGCCAGCAGCCACTCGGGACAGGCTAATGAAAAACTGTTTTTT
CASSHSGQANEKLFF
>TRBJ1-4|14|TRBV18|once|.
TGTGCCAGCTCACCACCGAACTCTAATGAAAAACTGTTTTTT
CASSPPNSNEKLFF
>TRBJ1-5|11|TRBV12-5|.|.
TGTGCTAGTGGAGAGAGCGGGCCCCAGCATTTT
CASGESGPQHF
>TRBJ1-2|15|TRBV5-6|.|.
TGTGCCAGCAGCTTGGCAGGGGATGCTAACTATGGCTACACCTTC
CASSLAGDANYGYTF
>TRBJ1-4|15|TRBV7-2|.|.
TGTGCCAGCAGCAGGCAGGGTGGGACTAATGAAAAACTGTTTTTT
CASSRQGGTNEKLFF
>TRBJ2-3|14|TRBV7-9|.|.
TGTGCCAGCAGACCCGGACTCGACACAGATACGCAGTATTTT
CASRPGLDTDTQYF
>TRBJ2-5|17|TRBV13|.|TRBD1
TGTGCCAGCAGCTCCCGGAACGACAGGGCGTACCAAGAGACCCAGTACTTC
CASSSRNDRAYQETQYF
>TRBJ2-3|16|TRBV11-2|once|TRBD2
TGTGCCAGCAGCTGGGCAGCGGGGGGGGACACAGATACGCAGTATTTT
CASSWAAGGDTDTQYF
>TRBJ2-1|14|TRBV9|.|TRBD2
TGTGCCAGCAGCGTAGGCGGGGGAAACAATGAGCAGTTCTTC
CASSVGGGNNEQFF
>TRBJ1-6|17|TRBV4-1|.|.
TGCGCCAGCAGCCAAGACTGGGGAGGGAACCCCGCCTCACCCCTCCACTTT
CASSQDWGGNPASPLHF
>TRBJ1-1|14|TRBV18|.|.
TGTGCCAGCTCACCCGTTGCGGCGAACACTGAAGCTTTCTTT
CASSPVAANTEAFF
>TRBJ1-3|17|TRBV15|.|.
TGTGCCACCAGCAGAGAGGGCGCAGGGGCGATTGGAAACACCATATATTTT
CATSREGAGAIGNTIYF
>TRBJ1-2|11|TRBV29-1|few|.
TGCAGCGTAGGGGGACAAGATGGCTACACCTTC
CSVGGQDGYTF
>TRBJ2-3|14|TRBV6-5|.|.
TGTGCCAGCAGGGGGGACTGGAGCACAGATACGCAGTATTTT
CASRGDWSTDTQYF
>TRBJ2-1|13|TRBV2|.|.
TGTGCCAGCAGTGAGAGAGGCAGAGGTGAGCAGTTCTTC
CASSERGRGEQFF
>TRBJ1-1|13|TRBV29-1|few|.
TGCAGCGCCTGGGGGGGGACGAACACTGAAGCTTTCTTT
CSAWGGTNTEAFF
>TRBJ1-5|14|TRBV19|once|TRBD1
TGTGCCAGTAGTACCACGACAGGGTTTCAGCCCCAGCATTTT
CASSTTTGFQPQHF
>TRBJ2-1|17|TRBV2|.|.
TGTGCCAGCAGTGAATTAGTCGGAGGGGTCTCCTACAATGAGCAGTTCTTC
CASSELVGGVSYNEQFF
>TRBJ2-7|14|TRBV5-1|.|TRBD1
TGCGCCAGCAGCTTGGGACAGGGGAGGCACGAGCAGTACTTC
CASSLGQGRHEQYF
>TRBJ2-7|15|TRBV5-1|.|.
TGCGCCAGCAGCTACCCGGACAAAACCGTCTACGAGCAGTACTTC
CASSYPDKTVYEQYF
>TRBJ2-3|14|TRBV11-3|.|.
TGTGCCAGCAGCTTAGGCGGACTCACAGATACGCAGTATTTT
CASSLGGLTDTQYF
>TRBJ2-2|14|TRBV7-3|.|.
TGTGCCAGCAGCCTCCAGATCAACACCGGGGAGCTGTTTTTT
CASSLQINTGELFF
>TRBJ1-2|15|TRBV4-2|.|.
TGTGCCAGCAGGGCAAGGGACATCGGTGTCTATGGCTACACCTTC
CASRARDIGVYGYTF
>TRBJ2-5|11|TRBV7-9|.|.
TGTGCCATCCCCGGAGTAGAGACCCAGTACTTC
CAIPGVETQYF
>TRBJ1-4|15|TRBV7-6|.|.
TGTGCCAGCAGCTTAAATCCCCAGGGTGATGAAAAACTGTTTTTT
CASSLNPQGDEKLFF
>TRBJ2-7|17|TRBV19|.|TRBD2
TGTGCCAGTAGTATAGATCCAACCTTGGGGGGGAGCTACGAGCAGTACTTC
CASSIDPTLGGSYEQYF
>TRBJ2-5|14|TRBV9|.|.
TGTGCCAGCAGCGGCGGGACAGCACAAGAGACCCAGTACTTC
CASSGGTAQETQYF
>TRBJ1-2|16|TRBV4-3|.|.
TGCGCCAGCAGCCAAGATTTCGCGGGAGCTAACTATGGCTACACCTTC
CASSQDFAGANYGYTF
>TRBJ1-1|15|TRBV6-5|.|.
TGTGCCAGCAAGCCGGGAAACCGAATGGGCACTGAAGCTTTCTTT
CASKPGNRMGTEAFF
>TRBJ1-1|15|TRBV2|.|TRBD1
TGTGCCAGCAGTGCGATAAGGACAGGGAACACTGAAGCTTTCTTT
CASSAIRTGNTEAFF
>TRBJ1-6|19|TRBV19|.|.
TGTGCCAGTAGTATAGGTCAAAGGAGCGGTGGATCCTATAATTCACCCCTCCACTTT
CASSIGQRSGGSYNSPLHF
>TRBJ2-1|16|TRBV29-1|.|.
TGCAGCGTTGAAGATGATGGGGGGTCTGCCTACAATGAGCAGTTCTTC
CSVEDDGGSAYNEQFF